This T cell receptor beta chain came from a study of Graves' ophthalmopathy and Graves' hyperthyroidism. General study results and limits: A 13-signature model separated ophthalmopathy from stable hyperthyroidism, around 88% sensitivity, around 81% specificity. Thyroid clonotypes that were expanded above 0.001 frequency mostly also appeared in blood.

Exclusion criteria comprised other autoimmune diseases, uncontrolled infections, pregnancy or lactation in patients. V was trimmed by 5 bases and J by 4 bases, leaving 11 bases between them. The CDR3 loop spans 13 amino acids. Germline values: CDR1 MNHNY, CDR2 SVGAGI (reference sequence). The authors amplified TCR beta CDR3 regions from RNA transcripts. Second-round multiplex PCR came after first-round RT-PCR with HTBI primers. MiXCR, applied by TCRdb to the multiplex PCR reads, yields one record per CDR3 protein. The data contain about 740,000 distinct CDR3 sequences, roughly 40% of them singletons. The sample holds a few counts of this clonotype. Its antigen is unidentified.

The rearrangement joins TRBV6-6 to TRBJ1-1, with D unclear. This receptor was obtained from an adult man with Graves' ophthalmopathy. Material: peripheral blood. The CDR3 is CASSPNLGTEAFF. DNA for the CDR3: TGTGCCAGCAGTCCCAACCTGGGCACTGAAGCTTTCTTT.